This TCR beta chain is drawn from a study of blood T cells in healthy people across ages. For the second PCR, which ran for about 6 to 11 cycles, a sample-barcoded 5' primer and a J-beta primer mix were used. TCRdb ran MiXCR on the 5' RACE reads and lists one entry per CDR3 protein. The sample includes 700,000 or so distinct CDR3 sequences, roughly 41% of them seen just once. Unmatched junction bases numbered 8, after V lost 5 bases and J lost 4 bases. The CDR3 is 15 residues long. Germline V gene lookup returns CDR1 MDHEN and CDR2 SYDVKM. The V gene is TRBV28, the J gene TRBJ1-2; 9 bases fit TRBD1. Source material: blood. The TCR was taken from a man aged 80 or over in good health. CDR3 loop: CASSLVQGAGYGYTF. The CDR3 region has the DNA TGTGCCAGCAGTCTCGTACAGGGGGCCGGCTATGGCTACACCTTC.